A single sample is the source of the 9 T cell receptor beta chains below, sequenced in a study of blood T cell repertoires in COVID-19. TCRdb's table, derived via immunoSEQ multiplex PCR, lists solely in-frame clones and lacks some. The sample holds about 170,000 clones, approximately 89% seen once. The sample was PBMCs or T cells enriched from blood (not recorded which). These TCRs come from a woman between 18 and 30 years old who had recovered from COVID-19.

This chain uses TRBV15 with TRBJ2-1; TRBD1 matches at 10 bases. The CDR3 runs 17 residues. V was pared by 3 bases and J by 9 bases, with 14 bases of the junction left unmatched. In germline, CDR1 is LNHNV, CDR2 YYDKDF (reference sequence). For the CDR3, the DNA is TGTGCCACCAGCAGCCCTGGACCGGGACAGGGGTTTATTGAGCAGTTCTTC. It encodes CATSSPGPGQGFIEQFF.

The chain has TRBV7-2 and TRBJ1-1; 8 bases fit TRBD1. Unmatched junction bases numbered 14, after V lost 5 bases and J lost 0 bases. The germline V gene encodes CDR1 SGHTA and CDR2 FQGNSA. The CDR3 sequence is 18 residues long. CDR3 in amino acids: CASSGTYRGRGMNTEAFF. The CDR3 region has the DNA TGTGCCAGCAGCGGAACCTACAGGGGGAGAGGGATGAACACTGAAGCTTTCTTT.

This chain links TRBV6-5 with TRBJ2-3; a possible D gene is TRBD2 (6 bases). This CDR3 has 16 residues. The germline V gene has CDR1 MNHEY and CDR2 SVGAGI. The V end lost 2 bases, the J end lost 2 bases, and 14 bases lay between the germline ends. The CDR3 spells CASSYTPLANTDTQYF. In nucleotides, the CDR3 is TGTGCCAGCAGTTACACACCGCTAGCGAACACAGATACGCAGTATTTT.

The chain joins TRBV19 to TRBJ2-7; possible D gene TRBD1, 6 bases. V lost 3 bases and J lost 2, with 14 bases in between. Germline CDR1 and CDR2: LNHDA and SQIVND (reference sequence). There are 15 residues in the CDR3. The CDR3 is CASSISGGYTYEQYF. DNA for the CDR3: TGTGCCAGTAGTATTTCTGGGGGCTACACCTACGAGCAGTACTTC.

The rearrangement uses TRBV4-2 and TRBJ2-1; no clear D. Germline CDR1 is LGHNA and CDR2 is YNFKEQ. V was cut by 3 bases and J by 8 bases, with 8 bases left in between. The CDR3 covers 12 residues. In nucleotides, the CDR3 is TGTGCCAGCAGCCACGATAGTCATGAGCAGTTCTTC. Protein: CASSHDSHEQFF.

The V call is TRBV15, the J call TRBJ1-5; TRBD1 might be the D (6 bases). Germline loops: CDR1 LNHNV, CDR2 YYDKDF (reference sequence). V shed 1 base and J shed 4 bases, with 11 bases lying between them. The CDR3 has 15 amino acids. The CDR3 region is CATSRGSTGNQPQHF. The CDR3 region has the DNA TGTGCCACCAGCAGAGGTAGTACAGGGAATCAGCCCCAGCATTTT.

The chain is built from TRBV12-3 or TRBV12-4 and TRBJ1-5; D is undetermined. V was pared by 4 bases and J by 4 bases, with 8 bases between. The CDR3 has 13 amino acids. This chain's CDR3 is CASSSPFNQPQHF. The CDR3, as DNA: TGTGCCAGCAGTTCCCCTTTTAATCAGCCCCAGCATTTT.

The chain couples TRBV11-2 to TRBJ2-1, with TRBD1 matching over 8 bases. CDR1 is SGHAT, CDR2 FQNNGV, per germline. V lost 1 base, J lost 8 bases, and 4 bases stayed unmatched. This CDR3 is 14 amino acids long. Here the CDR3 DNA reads TGTGCCAGCAGCTTAGGGACAGGGTATGATGAGCAGTTCTTC. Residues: CASSLGTGYDEQFF.

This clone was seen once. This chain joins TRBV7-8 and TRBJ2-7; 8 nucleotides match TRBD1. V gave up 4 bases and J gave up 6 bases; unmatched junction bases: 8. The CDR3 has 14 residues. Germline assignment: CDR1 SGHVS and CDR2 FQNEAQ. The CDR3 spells CASSWETGASEQYF. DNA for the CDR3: TGTGCCAGCAGCTGGGAGACAGGGGCTTCCGAGCAGTACTTC.